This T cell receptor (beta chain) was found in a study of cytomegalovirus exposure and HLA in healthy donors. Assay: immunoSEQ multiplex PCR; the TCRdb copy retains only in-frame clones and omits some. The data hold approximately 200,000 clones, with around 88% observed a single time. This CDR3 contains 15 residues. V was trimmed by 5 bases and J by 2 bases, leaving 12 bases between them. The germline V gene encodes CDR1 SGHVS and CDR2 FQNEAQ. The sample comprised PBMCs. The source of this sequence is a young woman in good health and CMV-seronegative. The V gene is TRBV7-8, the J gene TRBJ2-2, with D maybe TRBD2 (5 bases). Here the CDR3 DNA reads TGTGCCAGCAGCCGGATAGCGATTAACACCGGGGAGCTGTTTTTT. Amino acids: CASSRIAINTGELFF.